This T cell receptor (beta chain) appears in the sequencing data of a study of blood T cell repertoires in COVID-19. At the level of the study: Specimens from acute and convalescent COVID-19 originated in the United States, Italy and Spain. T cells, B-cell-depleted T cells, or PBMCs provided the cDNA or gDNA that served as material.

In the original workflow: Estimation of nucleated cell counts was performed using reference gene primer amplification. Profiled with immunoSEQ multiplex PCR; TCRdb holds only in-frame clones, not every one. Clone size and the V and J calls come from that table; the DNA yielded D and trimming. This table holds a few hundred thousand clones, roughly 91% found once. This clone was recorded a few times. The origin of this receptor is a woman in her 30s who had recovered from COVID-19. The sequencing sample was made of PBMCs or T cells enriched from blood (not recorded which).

The CDR3 loop reads CASSNGQVATNEKLFF. In DNA, the CDR3 is TGTGCCAGTAGTAATGGACAGGTTGCAACTAATGAAAAACTGTTTTTT. The chain is built from TRBV19 and TRBJ1-4; 7 nucleotides line up with TRBD1. The CDR3 loop spans 16 amino acids. CDR1 and CDR2 from the germline V gene are LNHDA and SQIVND (reference sequence). Germline trimming cut 4 bases from V and 0 bases from J; bases unmatched to any gene: 5.